A selection of T cell receptor beta chains follows, all from one sample in a study of blood T cell repertoires in COVID-19. The protocol was immunoSEQ multiplex PCR, while the TCRdb copy is restricted to in-frame clones and leaves out a portion. The sample lists a few hundred thousand clones; about 85% were seen once. Sequencing used peripheral blood. These receptor sequences come from a woman aged 18-29 years with acute or convalescent COVID-19. The CDR3 runs from the conserved cysteine through the conserved F or W. Each record gives: V gene, J gene, D gene, clone size, CDR3 protein, CDR3 DNA. The D gene is left open where the match is weak. The size of a clone is reported for some rows only, either as once, few or many, or as a class for expanded clones.

TRBV11-2,TRBJ2-2,TRBD1,.,CASSPVPGQGANTGELFF,TGTGCCAGCAGCCCGGTCCCGGGACAGGGGGCCAACACCGGGGAGCTGTTTTTT
TRBV27,TRBJ2-1,TRBD2,.,CASRLAAGGSNEQFF,TGTGCCAGCAGACTCGCTGCGGGAGGTAGTAATGAGCAGTTCTTC
TRBV6-4,TRBJ2-2,TRBD2,.,CASSRSAGNTGELFF,TGTGCCAGCAGTCGCTCAGCGGGAAACACCGGGGAGCTGTTTTTT
TRBV18,TRBJ1-4,.,.,CASSPGFLGAPVYEKLFF,TGTGCCAGCTCACCGGGCTTCTTGGGGGCGCCAGTATATGAAAAACTGTTTTTT
TRBV19,TRBJ1-5,.,.,CASSIGAAVAYSNQPQHF,TGTGCCAGTAGTATCGGTGCGGCAGTCGCTTATAGCAATCAGCCCCAGCATTTT
TRBV28,TRBJ2-5,TRBD1,.,CASSFPDRAKETQYF,TGTGCCAGCAGTTTCCCGGACAGGGCAAAAGAGACCCAGTACTTC
TRBV27,TRBJ2-1,TRBD2,.,CASGSGTSGLSYNEQFF,TGTGCCAGCGGGAGCGGGACTAGCGGGCTTTCCTACAATGAGCAGTTCTTC
TRBV11-3,TRBJ2-7,TRBD1,.,CASSFSRYRDRGYYEQYF,TGTGCCAGCAGCTTTTCTCGTTACCGGGACAGAGGATACTACGAGCAGTACTTC
TRBV7-6,TRBJ1-3,.,.,CASSPTNSGNTIYF,TGTGCCAGCAGCCCTACCAACTCTGGAAACACCATATATTTT
TRBV6-2/TRBV6-3,TRBJ1-5,.,.,CASSYRVQPQHF,TGTGCCAGCAGTTACCGGGTTCAGCCCCAGCATTTT
TRBV18,TRBJ1-2,TRBD1,.,CASSPTGEYGYTF,TGTGCCAGCTCACCGACAGGGGAATATGGCTACACCTTC
TRBV5-8,TRBJ1-1,.,.,CASSLGQVITDTEAFF,TGTGCCAGCAGCTTGGGACAGGTAATAACGGACACTGAAGCTTTCTTT
TRBV9,TRBJ2-1,TRBD2,.,CASSLSGTSGYNEQFF,TGTGCCAGCAGCCTTAGCGGGACTAGCGGCTACAATGAGCAGTTCTTC
TRBV21-1,TRBJ1-2,.,.,CASTIGDRGEANYGYTF,TGTGCCAGCACCATTGGTGACAGGGGCGAGGCTAACTATGGCTACACCTTC
TRBV7-8,TRBJ2-1,TRBD2,.,CASRFLTSGRNEQFF,TGTGCCAGCAGGTTCCTGACTAGCGGGAGGAATGAGCAGTTCTTC
TRBV15,TRBJ1-1,TRBD1,few,CATSRDAGQGNTEAFF,TGTGCCACCAGCAGAGATGCAGGACAGGGGAACACTGAAGCTTTCTTT
TRBV5-6,TRBJ2-1,TRBD1,.,CASSSGTGDYNEQFF,TGTGCCAGCAGCTCCGGGACAGGGGACTACAATGAGCAGTTCTTC
TRBV7-3,TRBJ2-5,TRBD1,.,CASSLNRGETQYF,TGTGCCAGCAGCTTGAACAGGGGCGAGACCCAGTACTTC
TRBV11-2,TRBJ2-1,.,few,CASSFFGDNNNEQFF,TGTGCCAGCAGCTTTTTCGGGGACAATAACAATGAGCAGTTCTTC
TRBV4-1,TRBJ2-3,TRBD1,.,CASSHPFTGGSDTQYF,TGCGCCAGCAGCCACCCCTTCACAGGGGGTTCAGATACGCAGTATTTT
TRBV9,TRBJ2-7,.,.,CASSPGSGANEQYF,TGTGCCAGCAGCCCCGGCTCAGGGGCCAACGAGCAGTACTTC
TRBV5-1,TRBJ1-3,TRBD1,.,CASSSYTGGPGNTIYF,TGCGCCAGCAGCTCTTATACAGGGGGCCCTGGAAACACCATATATTTT
TRBV7-9,TRBJ2-3,.,.,CASSLVSLATAGDTQYF,TGTGCCAGCAGCTTAGTGTCTCTAGCGACCGCAGGCGATACGCAGTATTTT
TRBV6-6,TRBJ2-2,.,once,CASERQGGTGELFF,TGTGCCAGCGAGAGACAGGGAGGCACCGGGGAGCTGTTTTTT
TRBV6-5,TRBJ2-7,TRBD2,.,CASRAGRYTDEQYF,TGTGCCAGCAGAGCGGGGAGGTATACGGACGAGCAGTACTTC
TRBV19,TRBJ2-1,TRBD1,.,CASSLNGRGGHYNEQFF,TGTGCCAGTAGCCTCAATGGTAGAGGGGGCCACTACAATGAGCAGTTCTTC
TRBV24-1,TRBJ2-1,TRBD2,.,CATSDPGLAGLDEQFF,TGTGCCACCAGTGATCCCGGACTAGCGGGGCTGGATGAGCAGTTCTTC
TRBV28,TRBJ1-5,.,.,CASRETTGTQPQHF,TGTGCCAGCAGAGAAACGACAGGCACCCAGCCCCAGCATTTT
TRBV7-2,TRBJ2-1,TRBD2,.,CASSLEPGTSGRNEQFF,TGTGCCAGCAGCTTAGAGCCCGGGACTAGCGGGCGGAATGAGCAGTTCTTC
TRBV3-1/TRBV3-2,TRBJ2-7,TRBD2,.,CASSQGAASGIYEQYF,TGTGCCAGCAGCCAAGGAGCGGCTAGCGGGATCTACGAGCAGTACTTC
TRBV19,TRBJ1-5,.,.,CASSPGGGNQPQHF,TGTGCCAGTAGCCCCGGAGGGGGCAATCAGCCCCAGCATTTT
TRBV21-1,TRBJ1-5,.,once,CASSKTREHQPQHF,TGTGCCAGCAGCAAGACCCGGGAGCATCAGCCCCAGCATTTT
TRBV6-6,TRBJ2-3,TRBD2,.,CASSYSSGGATDTQYF,TGTGCCAGCAGTTACTCCTCCGGGGGGGCAACAGATACGCAGTATTTT
TRBV5-4,TRBJ2-2,.,.,CASSLEVASNTGELFF,TGTGCCAGCAGCTTGGAAGTAGCCTCGAACACCGGGGAGCTGTTTTTT
TRBV6-5,TRBJ1-1,TRBD1,.,CASSPQDRGIEAFF,TGTGCCAGCAGTCCTCAAGACAGGGGGATTGAAGCTTTCTTT
TRBV10-3,TRBJ2-7,TRBD2,once,CAISPVPTSGIYEQYF,TGTGCCATCAGCCCCGTACCGACTAGCGGGATCTACGAGCAGTACTTC
TRBV28,TRBJ2-5,TRBD1,.,CASSFDRAIPKQETQYF,TGTGCCAGCAGTTTCGACAGGGCGATCCCTAAACAAGAGACCCAGTACTTC
TRBV5-4,TRBJ2-2,TRBD2,.,CASSYPGLVNTGELFF,TGTGCCAGCAGTTATCCGGGACTAGTGAACACCGGGGAGCTGTTTTTT
TRBV2,TRBJ2-5,.,.,CASSPQGTQYF,TGTGCCAGCAGCCCCCAGGGGACCCAGTACTTC
TRBV27,TRBJ2-7,TRBD2,.,CASNRLAGEGEQYF,TGTGCCAGCAACCGACTAGCGGGAGAGGGCGAGCAGTACTTC
TRBV5-4,TRBJ1-1,.,once,CASSSAEGGNTEAFF,TGTGCCAGCAGCTCCGCGGAGGGAGGGAACACTGAAGCTTTCTTT